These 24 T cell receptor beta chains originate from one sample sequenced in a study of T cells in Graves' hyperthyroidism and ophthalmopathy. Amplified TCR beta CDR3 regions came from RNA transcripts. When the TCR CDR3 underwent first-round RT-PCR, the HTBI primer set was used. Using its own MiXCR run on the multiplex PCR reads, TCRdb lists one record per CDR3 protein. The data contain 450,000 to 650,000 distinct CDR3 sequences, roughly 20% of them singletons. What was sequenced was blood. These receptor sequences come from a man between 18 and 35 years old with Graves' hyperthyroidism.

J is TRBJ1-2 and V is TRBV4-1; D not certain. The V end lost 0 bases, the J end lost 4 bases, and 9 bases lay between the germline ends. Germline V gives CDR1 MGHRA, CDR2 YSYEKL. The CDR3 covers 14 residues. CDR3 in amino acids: CASSQDNRVYGYTF. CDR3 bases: TGCGCCAGCAGCCAAGATAATAGGGTCTATGGCTACACCTTC.

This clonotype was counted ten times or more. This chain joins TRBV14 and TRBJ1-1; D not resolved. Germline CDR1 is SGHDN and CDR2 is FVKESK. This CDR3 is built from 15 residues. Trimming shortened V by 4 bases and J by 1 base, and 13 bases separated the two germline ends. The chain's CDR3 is CASSRERTSNTEAFF. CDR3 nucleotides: TGTGCCAGCAGCCGGGAAAGGACCTCGAACACTGAAGCTTTCTTT.

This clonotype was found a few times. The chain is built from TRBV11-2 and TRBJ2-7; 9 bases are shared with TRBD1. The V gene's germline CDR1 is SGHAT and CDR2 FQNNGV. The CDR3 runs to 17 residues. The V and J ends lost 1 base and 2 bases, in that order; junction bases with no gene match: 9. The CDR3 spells CASSLGWRTGVPYEQYF. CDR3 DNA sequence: TGTGCCAGCAGCTTAGGGTGGCGGACAGGGGTCCCCTACGAGCAGTACTTC.

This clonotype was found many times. The DNA for the CDR3 is TGTGCCAGCAGTTTGCTTGGACAGGTTTCTTCCTACGAGCAGTACTTC. Translation gives CASSLLGQVSSYEQYF. This chain joins TRBV6-5 and TRBJ2-7; 7 positions agree with TRBD1. The V segment lost 4 bases and the J segment 1 base; nucleotides outside the gene matches: 10. Germline values: CDR1 MNHEY, CDR2 SVGAGI. The CDR3 totals 16 residues.

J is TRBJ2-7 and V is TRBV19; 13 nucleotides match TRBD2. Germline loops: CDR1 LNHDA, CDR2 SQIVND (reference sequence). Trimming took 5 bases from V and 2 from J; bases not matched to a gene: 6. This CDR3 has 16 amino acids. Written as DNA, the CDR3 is TGTGCCAGTAGTGGACTAGCGGGGGTCCTAACCTACGAGCAGTACTTC. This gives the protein CASSGLAGVLTYEQYF. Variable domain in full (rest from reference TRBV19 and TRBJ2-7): DGGITQSPKYLFRKEGQNVTLSCEQNLNHDAMYWYRQDPGQGLRLIYYSQIVNDFQKGDIAEGYSVSREKKESFPLTVTSAQKNPTAFYLCASSGLAGVLTYEQYFGPGTRLTVT.

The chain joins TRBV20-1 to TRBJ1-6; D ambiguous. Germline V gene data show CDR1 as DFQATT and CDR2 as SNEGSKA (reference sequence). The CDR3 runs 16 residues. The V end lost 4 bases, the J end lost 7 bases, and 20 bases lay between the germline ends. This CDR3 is CSATPPDGHLNSPLHF. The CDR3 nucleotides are TGCAGTGCTACACCTCCGGACGGCCATCTGAATTCACCCCTCCACTTT.

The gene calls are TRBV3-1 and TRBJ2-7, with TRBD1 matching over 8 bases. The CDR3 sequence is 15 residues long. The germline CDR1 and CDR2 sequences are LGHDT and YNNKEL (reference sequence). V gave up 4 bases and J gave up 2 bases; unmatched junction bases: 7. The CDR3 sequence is CASSPGGQATYEQYF. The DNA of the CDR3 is TGTGCCAGCAGCCCCGGGGGACAGGCGACCTACGAGCAGTACTTC.

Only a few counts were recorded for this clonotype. The CDR3 loop is CATSRVSYHSNQPQHF. CDR3 bases: TGTGCCACCAGCAGAGTGAGCTATCATAGCAATCAGCCCCAGCATTTT. This chain uses TRBV15 with TRBJ1-5, with no clear D. The CDR3 runs 16 residues. Per germline, CDR1 LNHNV and CDR2 YYDKDF (reference sequence). Deletions cut 1 base from V and 0 bases from J, with 10 bases between.

The CDR3 protein is CASSPTGLAGRETQYF. DNA for the CDR3: TGCGCCAGCAGCCCAACAGGACTAGCGGGGCGGGAGACCCAGTACTTC. This sequence joins TRBV4-1 and TRBJ2-5; 12 bases agree with TRBD2. Germline V lookup: CDR1 MGHRA, CDR2 YSYEKL. There are 16 residues in the CDR3. With V trimmed by 4 bases and J by 5 bases, 8 bases remained unmatched.

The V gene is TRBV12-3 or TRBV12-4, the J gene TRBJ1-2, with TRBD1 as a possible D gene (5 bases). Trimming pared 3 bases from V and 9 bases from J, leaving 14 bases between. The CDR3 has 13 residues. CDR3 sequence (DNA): TGTGCCAGCAGTTTCGACAAGGGGAGCCGCTACACCTTC. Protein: CASSFDKGSRYTF.

The CDR3 protein is CASSYSPPLAGGPGETQYF. Written as DNA, the CDR3 is TGTGCCAGCAGTTACTCCCCCCCTCTAGCGGGGGGGCCTGGAGAGACCCAGTACTTC. The chain joins TRBV6-2 or TRBV6-3 to TRBJ2-5; 12 bases match TRBD2. The CDR3 is made up of 19 amino acids. Germline CDR1 is MNHEY and CDR2 is SVGEGT. V trimming: 0 bases; J trimming: 4 bases; junction bases outside the gene matches: 12.

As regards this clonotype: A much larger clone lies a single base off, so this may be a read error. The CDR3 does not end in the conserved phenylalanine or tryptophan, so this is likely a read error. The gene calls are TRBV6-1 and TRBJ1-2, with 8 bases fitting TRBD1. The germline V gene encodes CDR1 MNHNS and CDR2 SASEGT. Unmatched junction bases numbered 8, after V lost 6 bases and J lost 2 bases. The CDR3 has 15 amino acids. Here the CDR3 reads CASRIRTGTNYGYTV. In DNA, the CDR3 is TGTGCCAGCAGGATAAGGACAGGGACCAACTATGGCTACACCGTC.

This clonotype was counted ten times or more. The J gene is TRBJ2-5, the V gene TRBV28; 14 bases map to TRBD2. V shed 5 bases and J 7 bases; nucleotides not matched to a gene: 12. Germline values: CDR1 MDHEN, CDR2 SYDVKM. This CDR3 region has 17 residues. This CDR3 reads CASSPRETSGGGRTQYF. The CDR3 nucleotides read TGTGCCAGCAGTCCCCGGGAGACTAGCGGGGGGGGTAGGACCCAGTACTTC.

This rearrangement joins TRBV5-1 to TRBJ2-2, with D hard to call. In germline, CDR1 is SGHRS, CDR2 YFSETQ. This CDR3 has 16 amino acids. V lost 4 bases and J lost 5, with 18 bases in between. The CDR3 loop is CASSPGLTVTTGELFF. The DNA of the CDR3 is TGCGCCAGCAGCCCGGGTTTGACTGTTACTACCGGGGAGCTGTTTTTT.

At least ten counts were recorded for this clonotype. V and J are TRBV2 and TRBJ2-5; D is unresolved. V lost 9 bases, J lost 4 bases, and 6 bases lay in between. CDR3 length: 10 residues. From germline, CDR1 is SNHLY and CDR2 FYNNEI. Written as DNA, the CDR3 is TGTGCCAGGACGCGAGAGACCCAGTACTTC. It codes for CARTRETQYF.

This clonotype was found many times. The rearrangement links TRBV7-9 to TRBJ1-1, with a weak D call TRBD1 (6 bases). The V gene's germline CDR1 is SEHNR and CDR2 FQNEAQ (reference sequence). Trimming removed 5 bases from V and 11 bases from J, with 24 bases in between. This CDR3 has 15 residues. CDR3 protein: CASSILRDTAPSAFF. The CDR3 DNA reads TGTGCCAGCAGCATCCTTCGGGACACCGCTCCGAGTGCTTTCTTT. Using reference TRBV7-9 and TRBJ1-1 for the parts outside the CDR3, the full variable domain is DTGVSQNPRHKITKRGQNVTFRCDPISEHNRLYWYRQTLGQGPEFLTYFQNEAQLEKSRLLSDRFSAERPKGSFSTLEIQRTEQGDSAMYLCASSILRDTAPSAFFGQGTRLTVV.

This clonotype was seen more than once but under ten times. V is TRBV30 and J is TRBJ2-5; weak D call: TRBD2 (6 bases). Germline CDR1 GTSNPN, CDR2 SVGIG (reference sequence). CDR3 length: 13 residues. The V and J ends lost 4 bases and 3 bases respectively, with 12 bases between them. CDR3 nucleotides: TGTGCCTGGACGGGGACTGCTAAAGAGACCCAGTACTTC. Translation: CAWTGTAKETQYF.

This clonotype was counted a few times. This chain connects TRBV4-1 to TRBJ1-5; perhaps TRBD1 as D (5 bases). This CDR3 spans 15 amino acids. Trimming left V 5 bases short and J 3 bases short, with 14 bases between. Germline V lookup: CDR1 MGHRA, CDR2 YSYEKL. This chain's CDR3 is CASSSFVGDNQPQHF. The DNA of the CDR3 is TGCGCCAGCAGCTCCTTCGTAGGGGACAATCAGCCCCAGCATTTT.

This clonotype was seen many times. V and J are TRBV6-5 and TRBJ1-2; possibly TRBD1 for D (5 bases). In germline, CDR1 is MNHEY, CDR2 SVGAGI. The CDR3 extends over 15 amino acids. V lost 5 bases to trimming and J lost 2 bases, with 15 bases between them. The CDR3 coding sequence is TGTGCCAGCAGTACTCCGTCCGAGGGGAACTATGGCTACACCTTC. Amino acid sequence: CASSTPSEGNYGYTF.

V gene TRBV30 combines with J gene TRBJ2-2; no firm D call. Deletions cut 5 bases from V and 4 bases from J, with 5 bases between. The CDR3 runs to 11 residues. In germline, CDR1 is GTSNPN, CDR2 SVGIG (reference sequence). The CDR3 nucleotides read TGTGCCTGGGGAACCACCGGGGAGCTGTTTTTT. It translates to CAWGTTGELFF.

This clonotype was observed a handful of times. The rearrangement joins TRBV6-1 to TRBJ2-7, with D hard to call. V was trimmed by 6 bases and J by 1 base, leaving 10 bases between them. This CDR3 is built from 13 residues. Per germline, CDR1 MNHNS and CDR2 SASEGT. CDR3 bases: TGTGCCAGCAGAGACCGACAATCCTACGAGCAGTACTTC. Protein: CASRDRQSYEQYF.

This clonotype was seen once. For the CDR3, the DNA is TGTGCCAGCAGAGCACAGGGAGCTGGTCAGCCCCAGCATTTT. Translation gives CASRAQGAGQPQHF. The rearrangement joins TRBV12-3 or TRBV12-4 to TRBJ1-5, with D possibly TRBD1 on 6 matching bases. This CDR3 has 14 amino acids. V lost 6 bases to trimming and J lost 6 bases, with 15 bases between them.

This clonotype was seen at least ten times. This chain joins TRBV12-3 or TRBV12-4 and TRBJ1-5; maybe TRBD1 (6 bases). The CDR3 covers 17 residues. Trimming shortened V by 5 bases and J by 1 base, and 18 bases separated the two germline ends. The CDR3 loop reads CASSQRDTHSSNQPQHF. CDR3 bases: TGTGCCAGCAGTCAAAGGGACACCCACTCGAGCAATCAGCCCCAGCATTTT.

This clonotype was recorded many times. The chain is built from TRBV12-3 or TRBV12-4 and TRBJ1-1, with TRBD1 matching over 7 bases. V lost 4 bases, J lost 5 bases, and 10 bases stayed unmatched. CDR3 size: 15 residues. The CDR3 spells CASSSVRQGGTEAFF. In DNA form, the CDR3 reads TGTGCCAGCAGTTCTGTTCGGCAGGGGGGAACTGAAGCTTTCTTT.